This TCR beta chain was observed in a study of STAT5B mutations in CD4+ large granular lymphocyte leukemia (dated by TCRdb to between 2021 and 2023). Notes on the research overall: Among healthy controls, the CDR3 'QG' motif was associated with a particular HLA allele. The TCRbeta repertoires of CD4+ T-cell large granular lymphocyte leukemia patients were compared with the TCRbeta repertoires of healthy blood donors. The purity of purified fractions was confirmed by flow cytometry on FACSCanto II or FACSVerse to exceed 95% among lymphocytes. Paper-wide results and their limitations: Enrichment of TRBV06-family usage was observed among the top patient clones (8/27) relative to healthy controls (2/35). Main leukemic clonotypes were private to each patient, although around 25% of the main leukemic clonotypes were found at low frequency in the non-leukemic repertoires of other patients. The data were not HLA-matched, and the relatively small sample size could explain the higher clonality seen in CD4+ compared with CD8+ T-LGLL. Compared with healthy CD4+ repertoires, CD4-sorted patient repertoires appeared more clonal, and this difference remained even after the putative leukemic clones were removed.

The immunoSEQ assay at survey resolution was applied to genomic DNA for sequencing of TCRbeta rearrangements. On the study's bioinformatics: In the TCR sequencing data, the lowest productive clonotype frequency that could be detected was 2.59 x 10-5. Only productive TCRbeta rearrangements, defined as complete and in-frame sequences, were included in the analyses. Sample clonality was computed as Simpson clonality in the immunoSEQ Analyzer version 3.0. Based on frequency, clones were grouped as very rare, small, medium, large (1-20%) or hyperexpanded (>20%). Generation probabilities were estimated with OLGA 1.2.3, V-gene circos plots were made with VDJtools, specificities were searched in VDJdb, and CDR3 motifs were identified with GLIPH. Drawn from immuneACCESS, this table holds only the in-frame rearrangements with V and J called that TCRdb kept. Clones are partly lost; checked studies trace under half to an unresolved V gene and leave the rest unexplained. Clone size and V and J calls were adopted from that table, with D and trimming inferred from the DNA. Counted in this sample were some 32,000 clones; around four fifths of them appeared once. The ten top clones hold 4.4% of the sample.

Healthy controls were some 35 blood donors whose buffy coats came from the Finnish Red Cross blood service. All TCR-sequenced material derived from peripheral blood: patient blood samples and healthy donor buffy coats. Peripheral blood mononuclear cells were isolated by Ficoll-Hypaque gradient centrifugation. For the healthy controls, CD4+ cells were obtained from buffy coats by magnetic purification. The Gentra Puregene Cell and Tissue kit was used for genomic DNA extraction, and quantification was performed on a Qubit 2.0 fluorometer. Regarding this clone: Its antigen is not yet known. Base qualities were left out, and no much larger clone turns up one base away.

V loses 5 bases, J loses 5 bases, and the germline ends lie 31 bases apart. Counted from cysteine to phenylalanine, this CDR3 has 20 amino acids. The kept DNA is CDR3 alone, 60 bases in frame from the first base. CDR1 MNHEY and CDR2 SMNVEV are derived from the germline V gene (reference sequence). The chain joins TRBV27 to TRBJ2-1; 9 matching bases give a weak D call of TRBD2. The sequencing sample was made of CD4+ T cells from blood buffy coats. The source of this sequence is a human donor in good health. The CDR3 region: CASSPYRGRLAVVPDNEQFF. The bases read TGTGCCAGCAGTCCTTACAGGGGGAGACTAGCGGTGGTCCCCGACAATGAGCAGTTCTTC.